This passage covers 30 T cell receptor beta chains from one sample sequenced in a study of cytomegalovirus exposure and HLA in healthy donors. The data were produced by immunoSEQ multiplex PCR, yet TCRdb's version contains in-frame clones alone and is incomplete. Of 250,000 to 400,000 clones in the sample, 70% to 90% were seen once. Sequencing input: PBMCs. The origin of the receptors is a man aged 30-40 years in good health and CMV-seronegative.

The chain recombines TRBV6-1 with TRBJ2-7, with 7 bases aligning to TRBD1. V lost 5 bases and J lost 5; bases outside the gene matches: 9. The CDR3 totals 14 residues. The V gene's germline CDR1 is MNHNS and CDR2 SASEGT. CDR3 DNA: TGTGCCAGCAGTACGCTCCGGGACAGTGACGAGCAGTACTTC. Translated: CASSTLRDSDEQYF.

The chain uses TRBV18 and TRBJ2-7; TRBD1 matches 7 bases. Germline V CDR1 and CDR2: KGHSH, LQKENI. The CDR3 length is 15 residues. After removal of 7 bases from V and 5 bases from J, the junction contained 14 bases not matched to a gene. CDR3 bases: TGTGCCAGCTTAATCCAGCGAGACAGGGTCCACGAGCAGTACTTC. Its protein is CASLIQRDRVHEQYF. The complete variable domain, with remaining parts taken from reference TRBV18 and TRBJ2-7, reads NAGVMQNPRHLVRRRGQEARLRCSPMKGHSHVYWYRQLPEEGLKFMVYLQKENIIDESGMPKERFSAEFPKEGPSILRIQQVVRGDSAAYFCASLIQRDRVHEQYFGPGTRLTVT.

This chain joins TRBV11-2 and TRBJ2-5; D remains ambiguous. Germline V gene data show CDR1 as SGHAT and CDR2 as FQNNGV. This CDR3 has 14 residues. V lost 1 base to trimming and J lost 5 bases, with 11 bases between them. CDR3 in amino acids: CASSLGYLVETQYF. The CDR3 region has the DNA TGTGCCAGCAGCTTAGGGTATTTAGTGGAGACCCAGTACTTC.

As for this clone: A read error may produce the germline difference seen at one junction end. V and J are TRBV15 and TRBJ1-6, with TRBD1 matching 8 bases. Germline V CDR1 and CDR2: LNHNV, YYDKDF (reference sequence). The CDR3 has 14 amino acids. In DNA, the CDR3 is TGTGCCACCAGCGGAGACAGGGGCCTTTCGGCCCTCCACTTT. Its translation is CATSGDRGLSALHF.

The V gene is TRBV4-1, the J gene TRBJ2-7; TRBD2 agrees at 8 bases. The V gene end was trimmed by 0 bases and the J gene end by 0 bases; junction bases not matched to a gene: 7. CDR1 and CDR2 (germline): MGHRA, YSYEKL. The CDR3 is 17 residues long. CDR3 protein: CASSQEGKRGSSYEQYF. The CDR3 nucleotides are TGCGCCAGCAGCCAAGAGGGAAAGCGGGGGAGCTCCTACGAGCAGTACTTC.

The chain links TRBV18 to TRBJ1-3; tentatively, D is TRBD1 (6 bases). Germline CDR1 is KGHSH and CDR2 is LQKENI. V was shortened by 6 bases and J by 0 bases, with 15 bases between the two germline ends. There are 16 residues in the CDR3. The CDR3 region is CASSADSYISGNTIYF. In DNA, the CDR3 is TGTGCCAGCTCCGCGGACAGCTACATCTCTGGAAACACCATATATTTT.

This clone was seen only once. The genes are TRBV11-2 and TRBJ2-1; 12 bases align to TRBD2. Germline values: CDR1 SGHAT, CDR2 FQNNGV. Germline trimming cut 5 bases from V and 4 bases from J; bases unmatched to any gene: 6. This CDR3 region has 16 residues. CDR3 in DNA: TGTGCCAGCAGCACTGCTAGCGGGGGGGCATACAATGAGCAGTTCTTC. Translation gives CASSTASGGAYNEQFF. Supplemented by reference TRBV11-2 and TRBJ2-1, the full variable domain reads EAGVAQSPRYKIIEKRQSVAFWCNPISGHATLYWYQQILGQGPKLLIQFQNNGVVDDSQLPKDRFSAERLKGVDSTLKIQPAKLEDSAVYLCASSTASGGAYNEQFFGPGTRLTVL.

This chain joins TRBV7-2 and TRBJ2-5, with TRBD2 matching 14 bases. The germline CDR1 and CDR2 sequences are SGHTA and FQGNSA. Trimming cost V 5 bases and J 2 bases; bases outside gene matches: 1. The CDR3 is 15 amino acids. The CDR3 DNA follows: TGTGCCAGCAGCGGGACTAGCGGGGGACAAGAGACCCAGTACTTC. Translation: CASSGTSGGQETQYF.

The chain is built from TRBV7-9 and TRBJ1-4; D is undetermined. CDR1 is SEHNR, CDR2 FQNEAQ, per germline (reference sequence). This CDR3 has 14 amino acids. V dropped 1 base and J dropped 7 bases, with 10 bases sitting between them. The CDR3 sequence is CASSLGGFSEKLFF. DNA of the CDR3: TGTGCCAGCAGCTTAGGAGGGTTTAGTGAAAAACTGTTTTTT.

J is TRBJ2-7 and V is TRBV7-8; weak D call: TRBD2 (5 bases). This CDR3 spans 17 amino acids. CDR1 and CDR2 (germline): SGHVS, FQNEAQ. V dropped 5 bases and J dropped 4 bases, with 24 bases sitting between them. As DNA, the CDR3 is TGTGCCAGCAGCCGACGCTCAGAGGACTGGGTCGGATACGAGCAGTACTTC. Translation gives CASSRRSEDWVGYEQYF.

The chain carries TRBV5-1 and TRBJ1-2, with a weak D call TRBD1 (6 bases). The CDR3 runs to 12 residues. Germline V gene sequence: CDR1 SGHRS, CDR2 YFSETQ. The V end was cut by 2 bases, the J end by 7 bases, with 9 bases between. The CDR3 nucleotides are TGCGCCAGCAGCTTAGAGACAGGTGGCTACACCTTC. It encodes CASSLETGGYTF.

A single count supports this clone. The rearrangement links TRBV5-1 to TRBJ1-1; D is ambiguous. The CDR3 covers 16 residues. Trimming took 2 bases from V and 1 from J, leaving 15 bases between them. The V gene's germline CDR1 is SGHRS and CDR2 YFSETQ. CDR3 residues: CASSLILSARNTEAFF. Written as DNA, the CDR3 is TGCGCCAGCAGCTTAATTTTAAGTGCGAGGAACACTGAAGCTTTCTTT.

CDR3 region: CASSAGQLPGGYNSPLHF. The CDR3 nucleotides are TGTGCCAGCAGCGCGGGACAGTTGCCTGGGGGGTATAATTCACCCCTCCACTTT. The rearrangement uses TRBV9 and TRBJ1-6, with 7 nucleotides matching TRBD1. Trimming cost V 3 bases and J 4 bases; bases outside gene matches: 13. This CDR3 contains 18 residues. Per the germline V gene, CDR1 is SGDLS and CDR2 is YYNGEE. The full variable domain, its missing parts supplied by reference TRBV9 and TRBJ1-6, is DSGVTQTPKHLITATGQRVTLRCSPRSGDLSVYWYQQSLDQGLQFLIQYYNGEERAKGNILERFSAQQFPDLHSELNLSSLELGDSALYFCASSAGQLPGGYNSPLHFGNGTRLTVT.

V usage is TRBV30 and J usage is TRBJ1-6; the D is unclear. Germline CDR1 GTSNPN, CDR2 SVGIG (reference sequence). The V gene lost 3 bases and the J gene lost 2 bases, with 11 bases spanning the gap. The CDR3 runs 15 residues. The DNA of the CDR3 is TGTGCCTGGAGGGGAGAGACCACCTATAATTCACCCCTCCACTTT. It codes for CAWRGETTYNSPLHF. Full variable domain (remainder filled in from reference TRBV30 and TRBJ1-6): SQTIHQWPATLVQPVGSPLSLECTVEGTSNPNLYWYRQAAGRGLQLLFYSVGIGQISSEVPQNLSASRPQDRQFILSSKKLLLSDSGFYLCAWRGETTYNSPLHFGNGTRLTVT.

The rearrangement uses TRBV13 and TRBJ1-2, with D unclear. The CDR3 runs to 14 residues. CDR1 and CDR2 (germline): PRHDT, FYEKMQ (reference sequence). V was trimmed by 0 bases and J by 2 bases, leaving 7 bases between them. The CDR3 sequence is CASSLGGQNYGYTF. The CDR3 DNA is TGTGCCAGCAGCTTAGGGGGCCAGAACTATGGCTACACCTTC.

The chain is built from TRBV29-1 and TRBJ2-7, with 8 positions matching TRBD1. V gave up 1 base and J gave up 2 bases; unmatched junction bases: 7. Germline assignment: CDR1 SQVTM and CDR2 ANQGSEA. This CDR3 is built from 15 residues. CDR3 coding DNA: TGCAGCGTTGAAGCCATGGGGACAGGCACCTACGAGCAGTACTTC. It codes for CSVEAMGTGTYEQYF.

CDR3 DNA sequence: TGCAGCGCCGGACAGGTCGTCTACGAGCAGTACTTC. It codes for CSAGQVVYEQYF. The V call is TRBV29-1, the J call TRBJ2-7; 7 bases line up with TRBD1. The germline V gene encodes CDR1 SQVTM and CDR2 ANQGSEA. The ends lost 7 bases at V and 3 bases at J; junction bases unmatched: 6. CDR3 length: 12 amino acids.

This clone is a singleton in its sample. CDR3 sequence: CASSLLRVPETQYF. The CDR3 DNA sequence: TGCGCCAGCAGCTTGCTGAGGGTACCGGAGACCCAGTACTTC. The rearrangement uses TRBV5-1 and TRBJ2-5; D is possibly TRBD2 (5 bases). Trimming took 1 base from V and 5 from J, leaving 12 bases between them. The CDR3 loop spans 14 amino acids. Germline CDR1 SGHRS, CDR2 YFSETQ.

The rearrangement uses TRBV19 and TRBJ1-3; 7 positions agree with TRBD1. Trimming removed 3 bases from V and 1 base from J; junction bases left unmatched: 6. Germline V gene lookup returns CDR1 LNHDA and CDR2 SQIVND (reference sequence). CDR3 length: 16 amino acids. DNA for the CDR3: TGTGCCAGTAGTATCCGACAGGGCCCTTCTGGAAACACCATATATTTT. Its translation is CASSIRQGPSGNTIYF.

This clone was picked up a small number of times. V usage is TRBV18 and J usage is TRBJ2-2, with 8 positions matching TRBD1. The CDR3 length is 13 residues. Germline V CDR1 and CDR2: KGHSH, LQKENI. V trimming: 4 bases; J trimming: 5 bases; junction bases outside the gene matches: 0. CDR3 region: CASSRTGTGELFF. The CDR3 coding sequence is TGTGCCAGCTCACGGACAGGGACCGGGGAGCTGTTTTTT. The variable domain in full, with the rest retrieved from reference TRBV18 and TRBJ2-2, is NAGVMQNPRHLVRRRGQEARLRCSPMKGHSHVYWYRQLPEEGLKFMVYLQKENIIDESGMPKERFSAEFPKEGPSILRIQQVVRGDSAAYFCASSRTGTGELFFGEGSRLTVL.

The chain couples TRBV5-1 to TRBJ1-2; 7 nucleotides match TRBD1. Germline values: CDR1 SGHRS, CDR2 YFSETQ. After removal of 4 bases from V and 6 bases from J, the junction contained 6 bases not matched to a gene. This CDR3 has 13 residues. CDR3 nucleotide sequence: TGCGCCAGCAGCCTGACAGGGTTGGATGGCTACACCTTC. This gives the protein CASSLTGLDGYTF.

This clone showed up just once. The V call is TRBV25-1, the J call TRBJ1-1, with 7 bases matching TRBD1. J was trimmed by 6 bases and V by 6 bases; bases with no gene match: 13. The CDR3 length is 15 residues. Germline CDR1 and CDR2: MGHDK and SYGVNS. In DNA, the CDR3 is TGTGCCAGCAGGCGGACAGGCCTCGGAGAAGCTGAAGCTTTCTTT. Encoded protein: CASRRTGLGEAEAFF. The variable domain in full, with the rest retrieved from reference TRBV25-1 and TRBJ1-1, is EADIYQTPRYLVIGTGKKITLECSQTMGHDKMYWYQQDPGMELHLIHYSYGVNSTEKGDLSSESTVSRIRTEHFPLTLESARPSHTSQYLCASRRTGLGEAEAFFGQGTRLTVV.

This chain uses TRBV7-2 with TRBJ2-1, with 10 bases matching TRBD2. The V and J ends lost 5 bases and 6 bases, in that order; junction bases with no gene match: 7. The germline gives CDR1 SGHTA, CDR2 FQGNSA. The CDR3 length is 15 residues. In DNA form, the CDR3 reads TGTGCCAGCAGCACAGCTAGCGGGGGCCGCAATGAGCAGTTCTTC. Encoded protein: CASSTASGGRNEQFF. Supplemented by reference TRBV7-2 and TRBJ2-1, the full variable domain reads GAGVSQSPSNKVTEKGKDVELRCDPISGHTALYWYRQSLGQGLEFLIYFQGNSAPDKSGLPSDRFSAERTGGSVSTLTIQRTQQEDSAVYLCASSTASGGRNEQFFGPGTRLTVL.

The genes are TRBV7-8 and TRBJ1-5; D call uncertain. The CDR3 length is 13 residues. CDR1 is SGHVS and CDR2 is FQNEAQ in the germline V gene. With 1 base removed from V and 6 bases from J, the gap between germline ends came to 7 bases. The CDR3 sequence: CASSLDGGQPQHF. CDR3 in DNA: TGTGCCAGCAGCTTAGACGGTGGTCAGCCCCAGCATTTT.

This clone has just a few counts. V gene TRBV23-1 combines with J gene TRBJ2-4; 13 bases agree with TRBD2. TRBV23-1 belongs to the ORF category, with a function that is uncertain. Trimming at V came to 4 bases and at J to 7 bases, leaving 7 bases not matched to a gene. The CDR3 runs to 16 residues. CDR3 bases: TGCGCCAGCAGTCCTATGGGACTAGCGGGACTTAACATTCAGTACTTC. It is translated as CASSPMGLAGLNIQYF.

The gene calls are TRBV27 and TRBJ1-6; D ambiguous. Trimming pared 5 bases from V and 3 bases from J, leaving 14 bases between. Per the germline V gene, CDR1 is MNHEY and CDR2 is SMNVEV (reference sequence). CDR3 length equals 16 residues. The CDR3 region has the DNA TGTGCCAGCAGTACCTTGCCGGAGGGCTATAATTCACCCCTCCACTTT. It encodes CASSTLPEGYNSPLHF.

Written as DNA, the CDR3 is TGTGCCAGCAGCGGCTCCGGGACAGGGCCAGACTATGGCTACACCTTC. It encodes CASSGSGTGPDYGYTF. The rearrangement uses TRBV7-9 and TRBJ1-2, with 9 bases aligning to TRBD1. Per germline, CDR1 SEHNR and CDR2 FQNEAQ (reference sequence). The V and J ends lost 5 bases and 3 bases, in that order; junction bases with no gene match: 10. CDR3 size: 16 residues.

The J gene is TRBJ1-2, the V gene TRBV2, with D perhaps matching TRBD1 (6 bases). The CDR3 has 13 residues. The germline V gene has CDR1 SNHLY and CDR2 FYNNEI. V lost 4 bases, J lost 8 bases, and 14 bases lay in between. The CDR3 loop reads CASSARGIGGYTF. In DNA form, the CDR3 reads TGTGCCAGCAGTGCCAGGGGAATCGGCGGCTACACCTTC.

The chain links TRBV5-6 to TRBJ2-5; tentatively, D is TRBD2 (5 bases). The CDR3 is 16 amino acids. Trimming took 0 bases from V and 5 from J, leaving 17 bases between them. Germline CDR1 is SGHDT and CDR2 is YYEEEE. The CDR3 region is CASSLVPTRTGETQYF. For the CDR3, the DNA is TGTGCCAGCAGCTTGGTCCCCACGCGAACGGGGGAGACCCAGTACTTC.

The chain recombines TRBV5-6 with TRBJ2-1; the match to TRBD2 covers 10 bases. V lost 6 bases and J lost 5; bases outside the gene matches: 8. The CDR3 is made up of 15 amino acids. From germline, CDR1 is SGHDT and CDR2 YYEEEE. The DNA of the CDR3 is TGTGCCAGCATGCAGCGGGGGGGATCTCACAATGAGCAGTTCTTC. Protein: CASMQRGGSHNEQFF.